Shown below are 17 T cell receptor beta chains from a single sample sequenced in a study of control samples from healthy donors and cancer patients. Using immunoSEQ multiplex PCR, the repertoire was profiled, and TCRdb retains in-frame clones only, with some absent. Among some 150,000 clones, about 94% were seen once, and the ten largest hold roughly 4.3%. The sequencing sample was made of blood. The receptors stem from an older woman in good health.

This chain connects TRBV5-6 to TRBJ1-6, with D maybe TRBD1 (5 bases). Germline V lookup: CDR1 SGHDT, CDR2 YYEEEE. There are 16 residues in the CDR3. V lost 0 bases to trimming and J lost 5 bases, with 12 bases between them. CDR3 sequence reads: CASSLGGKVDNSPLHF. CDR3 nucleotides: TGTGCCAGCAGCTTGGGGGGCAAGGTGGATAATTCACCCCTCCACTTT.

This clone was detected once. CDR3 in amino acids: CATSRRTGETEAFF. In DNA form, the CDR3 reads TGTGCCACCAGCAGGAGGACAGGGGAAACTGAAGCTTTCTTT. This chain uses TRBV15 with TRBJ1-1; 9 bases match TRBD1. With 3 bases clipped from V and 5 bases from J, the junction kept 4 bases outside the gene matches. Germline CDR1 and CDR2: LNHNV and YYDKDF (reference sequence). The CDR3 length is 14 residues.

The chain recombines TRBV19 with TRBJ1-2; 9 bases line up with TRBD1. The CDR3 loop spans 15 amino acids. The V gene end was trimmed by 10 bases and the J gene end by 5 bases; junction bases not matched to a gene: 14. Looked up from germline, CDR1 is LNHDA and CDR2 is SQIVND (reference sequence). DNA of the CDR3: TGTGCCACCCGGACAACAACAGGGGGCCTTTATGGCTACACCTTC. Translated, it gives CATRTTTGGLYGYTF. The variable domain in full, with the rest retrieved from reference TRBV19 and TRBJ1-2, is DGGITQSPKYLFRKEGQNVTLSCEQNLNHDAMYWYRQDPGQGLRLIYYSQIVNDFQKGDIAEGYSVSREKKESFPLTVTSAQKNPTAFYLCATRTTTGGLYGYTFGSGTRLTVV.

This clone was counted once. The CDR3 region has the DNA TGTGCCAGCAGTCCTCGCCGGCCGGACGGAAACCCAGGCTCTGGGGCCAACGTCCTGACTTTC. Translated, it gives CASSPRRPDGNPGSGANVLTF. The chain employs TRBV6-6 and TRBJ2-6, with no clear D. Germline V gives CDR1 MNHNY, CDR2 SVGAGI (reference sequence). V lost 5 bases, J lost 0 bases, and 26 bases lay in between. This CDR3 contains 21 residues.

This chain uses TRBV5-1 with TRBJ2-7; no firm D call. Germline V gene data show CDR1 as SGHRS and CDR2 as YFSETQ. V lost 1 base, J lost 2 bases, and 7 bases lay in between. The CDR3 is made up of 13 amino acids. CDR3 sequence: CASSLSSTYEQYF. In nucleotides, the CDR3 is TGCGCCAGCAGCTTGAGCTCGACCTACGAGCAGTACTTC. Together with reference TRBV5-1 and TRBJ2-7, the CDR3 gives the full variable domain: KAGVTQTPRYLIKTRGQQVTLSCSPISGHRSVSWYQQTPGQGLQFLFEYFSETQRNKGNFPGRFSGRQFSNSRSEMNVSTLELGDSALYLCASSLSSTYEQYFGPGTRLTVT.

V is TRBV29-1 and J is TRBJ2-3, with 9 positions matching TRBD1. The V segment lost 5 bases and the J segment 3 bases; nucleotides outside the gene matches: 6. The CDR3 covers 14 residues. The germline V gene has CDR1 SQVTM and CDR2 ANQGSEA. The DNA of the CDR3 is TGCAGCGTTCGGACAGGGGAAGGGACAGATACGCAGTATTTT. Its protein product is CSVRTGEGTDTQYF.

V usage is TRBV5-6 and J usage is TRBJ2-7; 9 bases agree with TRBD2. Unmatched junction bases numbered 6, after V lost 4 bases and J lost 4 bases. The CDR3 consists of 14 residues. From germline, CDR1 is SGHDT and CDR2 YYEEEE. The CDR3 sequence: CASSTGLAGYEQYF. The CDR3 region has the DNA TGTGCCAGCAGCACGGGACTAGCTGGTTACGAGCAGTACTTC. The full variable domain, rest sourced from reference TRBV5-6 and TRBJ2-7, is DAGVTQSPTHLIKTRGQQVTLRCSPKSGHDTVSWYQQALGQGPQFIFQYYEEEERQRGNFPDRFSGHQFPNYSSELNVNALLLGDSALYLCASSTGLAGYEQYFGPGTRLTVT.

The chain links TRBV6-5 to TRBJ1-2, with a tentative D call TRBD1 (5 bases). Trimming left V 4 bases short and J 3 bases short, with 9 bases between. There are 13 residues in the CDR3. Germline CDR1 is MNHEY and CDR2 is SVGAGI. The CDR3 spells CASSFGADYGYTF. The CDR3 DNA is TGTGCCAGCAGTTTCGGGGCCGACTATGGCTACACCTTC.

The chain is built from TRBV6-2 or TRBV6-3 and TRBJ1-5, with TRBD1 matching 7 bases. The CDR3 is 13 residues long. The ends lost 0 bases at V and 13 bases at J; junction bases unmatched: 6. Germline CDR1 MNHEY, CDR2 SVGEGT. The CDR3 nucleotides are TGTGCCAGCAGTTACTCCGGGGACAGAACTCAGCATTTT. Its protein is CASSYSGDRTQHF.

The CDR3 nucleotides are TGTGCCAGCAGTTTATGGGCGGAGGCCGACTACACCTTC. Its protein is CASSLWAEADYTF. The genes are TRBV27 and TRBJ1-2; D unclear. CDR1 and CDR2 from the germline V gene are MNHEY and SMNVEV (reference sequence). Trimming stripped 1 base from V and 10 bases from J, with 13 bases between. The CDR3 runs 13 residues.

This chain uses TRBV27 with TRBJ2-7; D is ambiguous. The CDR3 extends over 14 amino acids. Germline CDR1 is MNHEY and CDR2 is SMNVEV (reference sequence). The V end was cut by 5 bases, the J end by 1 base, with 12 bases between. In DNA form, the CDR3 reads TGTGCCAGCAGTCCCCGGACGGATTCCTACGAGCAGTACTTC. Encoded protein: CASSPRTDSYEQYF.

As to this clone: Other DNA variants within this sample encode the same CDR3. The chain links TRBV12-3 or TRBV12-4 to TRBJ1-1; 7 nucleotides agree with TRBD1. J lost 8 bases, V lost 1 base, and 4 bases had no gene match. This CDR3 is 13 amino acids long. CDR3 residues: CASSLVDRAEAFF. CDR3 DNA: TGTGCCAGCAGTTTAGTTGACAGGGCGGAAGCTTTCTTT.

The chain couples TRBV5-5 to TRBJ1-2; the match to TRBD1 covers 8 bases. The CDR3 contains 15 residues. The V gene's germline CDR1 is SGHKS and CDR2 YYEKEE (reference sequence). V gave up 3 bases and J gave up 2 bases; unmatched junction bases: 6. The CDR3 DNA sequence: TGTGCCAGCAGCTGGGAAGGACAGGGAAACTATGGCTACACCTTC. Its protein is CASSWEGQGNYGYTF.

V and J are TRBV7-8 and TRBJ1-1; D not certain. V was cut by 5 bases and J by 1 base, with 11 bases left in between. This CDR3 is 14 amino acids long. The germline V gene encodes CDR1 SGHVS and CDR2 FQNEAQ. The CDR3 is CASSLGRRNTEAFF. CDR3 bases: TGTGCCAGCAGCCTCGGACGGAGGAACACTGAAGCTTTCTTT. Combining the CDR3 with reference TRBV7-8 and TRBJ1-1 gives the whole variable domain GAGVSQSPRYKVAKRGQDVALRCDPISGHVSLFWYQQALGQGPEFLTYFQNEAQLDKSGLPSDRFFAERPEGSVSTLKIQRTQQEDSAVYLCASSLGRRNTEAFFGQGTRLTVV.

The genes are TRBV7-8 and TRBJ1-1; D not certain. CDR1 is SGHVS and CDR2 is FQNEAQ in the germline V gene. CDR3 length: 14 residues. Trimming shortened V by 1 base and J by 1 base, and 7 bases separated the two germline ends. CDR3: CASSLVAGNTEAFF. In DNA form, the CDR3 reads TGTGCCAGCAGCTTAGTAGCCGGGAACACTGAAGCTTTCTTT.

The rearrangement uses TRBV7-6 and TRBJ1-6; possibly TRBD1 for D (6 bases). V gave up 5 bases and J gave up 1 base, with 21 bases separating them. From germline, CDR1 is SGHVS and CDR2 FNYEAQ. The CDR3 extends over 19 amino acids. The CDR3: CASSRVAPWGASYNSPLHF. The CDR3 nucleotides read TGTGCCAGCAGCCGGGTAGCCCCCTGGGGGGCTTCCTATAATTCACCCCTCCACTTT.

The CDR3 sequence: CAWSVRYEQYF. For the CDR3, the DNA is TGTGCCTGGAGTGTTCGGTACGAGCAGTACTTC. This sequence joins TRBV30 and TRBJ2-7; no clear D gene. V dropped 0 bases and J dropped 4 bases, with 4 bases sitting between them. CDR3 length: 11 residues. Germline CDR1 reads GTSNPN; CDR2 reads SVGIG (reference sequence).